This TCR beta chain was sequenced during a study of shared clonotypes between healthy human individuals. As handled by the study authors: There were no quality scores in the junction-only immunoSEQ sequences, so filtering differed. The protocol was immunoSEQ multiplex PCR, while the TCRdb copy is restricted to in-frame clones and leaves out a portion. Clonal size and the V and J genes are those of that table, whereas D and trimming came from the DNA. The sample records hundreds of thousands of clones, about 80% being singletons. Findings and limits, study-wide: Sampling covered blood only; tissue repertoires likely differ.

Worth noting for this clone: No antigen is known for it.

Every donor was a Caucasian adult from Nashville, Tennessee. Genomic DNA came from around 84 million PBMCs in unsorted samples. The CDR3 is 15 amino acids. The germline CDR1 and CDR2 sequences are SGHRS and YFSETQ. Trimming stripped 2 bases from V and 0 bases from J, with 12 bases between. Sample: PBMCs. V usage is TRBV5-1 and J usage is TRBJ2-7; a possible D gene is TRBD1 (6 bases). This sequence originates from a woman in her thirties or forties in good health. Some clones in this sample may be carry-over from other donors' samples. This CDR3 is CASSFTGTNSYEQYF. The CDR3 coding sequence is TGCGCCAGCAGCTTCACCGGGACAAACTCCTACGAGCAGTACTTC.